These T cell receptor beta chains were read from a single sample in a study of spatial heterogeneity in lung cancer. TCRdb re-called the 5' RACE reads with MiXCR, one entry per CDR3 protein. The sample holds 20,000 to 30,000 distinct CDR3 sequences, approximately 9% seen once. Sample: lung tumor tissue, taken at surgery. The receptor set was obtained from a male donor with early-stage non-small cell lung cancer. The CDR3 runs from the conserved cysteine through the conserved F or W. Each record gives: CDR3 DNA, CDR3 protein, D gene, clone size, J gene, V gene. The D gene is left open where the match is weak. Part of the rows lack a size; the others show once, few, many or a class for expanded clones.

CDR3nt: TGTGCCAGCAGCCAAGATAGGGGGGGCGCCCTTCCGAACACCGGGGAGCTGTTTTTT
CDR3aa: CASSQDRGGALPNTGELFF
d_gene: NA
abundance: many
j_gene: TRBJ2-2
v_gene: TRBV14

CDR3nt: TGCAGCGTTGATGACTCCGGGGGAGGCTACACCTTC
CDR3aa: CSVDDSGGGYTF
d_gene: NA
abundance: medium-sized
j_gene: TRBJ1-2
v_gene: TRBV29-1

CDR3nt: TGTGCCATCAGTGAAAAGGGACAGGGGGCCAATGAGCAGTTCTTC
CDR3aa: CAISEKGQGANEQFF
d_gene: TRBD1
abundance: many
j_gene: TRBJ2-1
v_gene: TRBV10-3

CDR3nt: TGTGCCAGCACCTCTCCGGGACAGGGGAGGGGCGAGCAGTACTTC
CDR3aa: CASTSPGQGRGEQYF
d_gene: TRBD1
abundance: many
j_gene: TRBJ2-7
v_gene: TRBV6-6

CDR3nt: TGTGCCAGCAGCTATGGGACTAGTCACGAGCAGTACTTC
CDR3aa: CASSYGTSHEQYF
d_gene: TRBD2
abundance: NA
j_gene: TRBJ2-7
v_gene: TRBV7-9

CDR3nt: TGCGCCAGCAGCCAAGGACTAAATAGCAATCAGCCCCAGCATTTT
CDR3aa: CASSQGLNSNQPQHF
d_gene: NA
abundance: NA
j_gene: TRBJ1-5
v_gene: TRBV4-1

CDR3nt: TGTGCCAGCAGCCCAGCTGGCGGGAGGTCCAATGAGCAGTTCTTC
CDR3aa: CASSPAGGRSNEQFF
d_gene: TRBD2
abundance: many
j_gene: TRBJ2-1
v_gene: TRBV14

CDR3nt: TGCAGTGCTAGCCCGCTTACGCAAAGCACAGATACGCAGTATTTT
CDR3aa: CSASPLTQSTDTQYF
d_gene: NA
abundance: medium-sized
j_gene: TRBJ2-3
v_gene: TRBV20-1

CDR3nt: TGTGCCAGCGACGTTCCTAGCTCCCATGAGCAGTTCTTC
CDR3aa: CASDVPSSHEQFF
d_gene: NA
abundance: many
j_gene: TRBJ2-1
v_gene: TRBV7-9

CDR3nt: TGTGCCAGCAGCTTCGGGCTAGGGGGAGCCAAAAACATTCAGTACTTC
CDR3aa: CASSFGLGGAKNIQYF
d_gene: NA
abundance: few
j_gene: TRBJ2-4
v_gene: TRBV13

CDR3nt: TGCGCCAGCAGCGATAGGGGTAACAATGAGCAGTTCTTC
CDR3aa: CASSDRGNNEQFF
d_gene: NA
abundance: medium-sized
j_gene: TRBJ2-1
v_gene: TRBV5-1

CDR3nt: TGTGCCAGCAGTTTTACAGAGATTAACACTGAAGCTTTCTTT
CDR3aa: CASSFTEINTEAFF
d_gene: NA
abundance: NA
j_gene: TRBJ1-1
v_gene: TRBV6-8

CDR3nt: TGTGCCAGCAGCCGGACAGGGGCCGCCTCTGGAAACACCATATATTTT
CDR3aa: CASSRTGAASGNTIYF
d_gene: TRBD1
abundance: medium-sized
j_gene: TRBJ1-3
v_gene: TRBV7-6

CDR3nt: TGTGCCAGCAGCTCGTCCGGGACAGGGGGAGATACGCAGTATTTT
CDR3aa: CASSSSGTGGDTQYF
d_gene: TRBD1
abundance: many
j_gene: TRBJ2-3
v_gene: TRBV7-6

CDR3nt: TGTGCTAGCAGCTTGGGCCCGGATGGGGAGCAGTACTTC
CDR3aa: CASSLGPDGEQYF
d_gene: NA
abundance: few
j_gene: TRBJ2-7
v_gene: TRBV7-7

CDR3nt: TGTGCCAGCGGAGGACTAGCGGGAAGAACAGATACGCAGTATTTT
CDR3aa: CASGGLAGRTDTQYF
d_gene: TRBD2
abundance: few
j_gene: TRBJ2-3
v_gene: TRBV11-2

CDR3nt: TGTGCCAGCAGTTTTACAGGGGCAAATGGAAACACCATATATTTT
CDR3aa: CASSFTGANGNTIYF
d_gene: TRBD1
abundance: many
j_gene: TRBJ1-3
v_gene: TRBV12-3/TRBV12-4